The 20 T cell receptor beta chains below all came from one sample that was sequenced in a study of graft-versus-host responses after intestinal transplantation. Profiling relied on immunoSEQ multiplex PCR, and the TCRdb table lists in-frame clones only, not all of them. The sample shows over 9,000 clones, 88% of them seen only once. Sample: PBMCs, taken 240 to 250 days after intestinal transplant. The receptors shown here come from a human patient who received an intestinal transplant, so some T cells may come from the graft donor.

This clone was observed a single time. The chain couples TRBV19 to TRBJ1-5; D perhaps matches TRBD1 (5 bases). V was pared by 0 bases and J by 6 bases, with 9 bases between. The CDR3 is made up of 14 amino acids. CDR1 is LNHDA and CDR2 is SQIVND in the germline V gene (reference sequence). CDR3 DNA: TGTGCCAGTAGTATAGATGCGGGGACTCAGCCCCAGCATTTT. It translates to CASSIDAGTQPQHF.

J is TRBJ1-5 and V is TRBV7-2; D not resolved. Germline V gene lookup returns CDR1 SGHTA and CDR2 FQGNSA. The CDR3 length is 13 residues. Trimming cost V 5 bases and J 0 bases, with 5 bases left between them. As DNA, the CDR3 is TGTGCCAGCAGCCAGAGTAGCAATCAGCCCCAGCATTTT. It yields the protein CASSQSSNQPQHF.

V gene TRBV7-6 combines with J gene TRBJ2-1, with a possible D match to TRBD2 (6 bases). CDR3 size: 13 residues. The germline CDR1 and CDR2 sequences are SGHVS and FNYEAQ. The V and J ends lost 2 bases and 9 bases respectively, with 11 bases between them. CDR3 sequence reads: CASSLRRASEQFF. The CDR3, as DNA: TGTGCCAGCAGCTTACGGAGGGCCAGTGAGCAGTTCTTC.

This chain joins TRBV19 and TRBJ1-2; 12 bases are shared with TRBD1. The CDR3 runs to 16 residues. Germline trimming cut 6 bases from V and 8 bases from J; bases unmatched to any gene: 13. CDR1 and CDR2 (germline): LNHDA, SQIVND (reference sequence). The CDR3 region is CASRPSPGQGARGYTF. DNA of the CDR3: TGTGCCAGTAGACCATCCCCGGGACAGGGGGCGCGGGGCTACACCTTC.

In nucleotides, the CDR3 is TGTGCCTGGAGGGGGGAGGGTTCCTACAATGAGCAGTTCTTC. Its translation: CAWRGEGSYNEQFF. The chain joins TRBV30 to TRBJ2-1; TRBD2 matches 7 bases. There are 14 residues in the CDR3. From germline, CDR1 is GTSNPN and CDR2 SVGIG (reference sequence). J gave up 1 base and V 3 bases, and 3 bases lay outside the gene matches.

The chain combines TRBV28 with TRBJ2-4, with 8 bases fitting TRBD1. There are 18 residues in the CDR3. Unmatched junction bases numbered 11, after V lost 3 bases and J lost 1 base. CDR1 is MDHEN and CDR2 is SYDVKM in the germline V gene. The CDR3, as DNA: TGTGCCAGCAGTTTCAGGGGGCGCCGCGGTGTTGCCAAAAACATTCAGTACTTC. Translated: CASSFRGRRGVAKNIQYF.

The chain's CDR3 is CASSEGVQPQHF. DNA of the CDR3: TGTGCCAGCAGTGAGGGGGTTCAGCCCCAGCATTTT. The chain couples TRBV6-1 to TRBJ1-5; D might be TRBD1 (5 bases). Per germline, CDR1 MNHNS and CDR2 SASEGT. The CDR3 runs 12 residues. V dropped 3 bases and J dropped 6 bases, with 6 bases sitting between them.

The J gene is TRBJ2-7, the V gene TRBV9; 8 bases are shared with TRBD2. The CDR3 consists of 16 residues. V shed 0 bases and J 2 bases; nucleotides not matched to a gene: 7. Germline CDR1 SGDLS, CDR2 YYNGEE. In DNA form, the CDR3 reads TGTGCCAGCAGCGTAGCTTCTAGCGGGTTCACCTACGAGCAGTACTTC. This gives the protein CASSVASSGFTYEQYF.

The V and J genes are TRBV6-5 and TRBJ1-1; D not resolved. This CDR3 spans 10 amino acids. Germline V CDR1 and CDR2: MNHEY, SVGAGI. V was shortened by 8 bases and J by 8 bases, with 9 bases between the two germline ends. CDR3 residues: CASRTGEAFF. For the CDR3, the DNA is TGTGCCAGCCGGACCGGGGAAGCTTTCTTT.

The chain has TRBV7-3 and TRBJ1-1; a possible D gene is TRBD1 (5 bases). Per the germline V gene, CDR1 is SGHTA and CDR2 is FQGTGA. V dropped 5 bases and J dropped 2 bases, with 9 bases sitting between them. This CDR3 has 13 amino acids. CDR3 residues: CASSRQTNTEAFF. The CDR3, as DNA: TGTGCCAGCAGCAGACAGACCAACACTGAAGCTTTCTTT.

The chain links TRBV15 to TRBJ2-1, with D perhaps matching TRBD2 (6 bases). Trimming cost V 0 bases and J 0 bases, with 12 bases left between them. Germline V lookup: CDR1 LNHNV, CDR2 YYDKDF (reference sequence). This CDR3 comprises 17 residues. CDR3: CATSRDGGWGSYNEQFF. In DNA form, the CDR3 reads TGTGCCACCAGCAGAGATGGGGGGTGGGGCTCCTACAATGAGCAGTTCTTC. Complete variable domain (other parts from reference TRBV15 and TRBJ2-1): DAMVIQNPRYQVTQFGKPVTLSCSQTLNHNVMYWYQQKSSQAPKLLFHYYDKDFNNEADTPDNFQSRRPNTSFCFLDIRSPGLGDTAMYLCATSRDGGWGSYNEQFFGPGTRLTVL.

This rearrangement joins TRBV5-4 to TRBJ2-2; 7 bases agree with TRBD2. The CDR3 runs to 16 residues. Germline lookup yields CDR1 SGHNT and CDR2 YYREEE (reference sequence). The V and J ends lost 7 bases and 4 bases, in that order; junction bases with no gene match: 13. CDR3 DNA: TGTGCCAGCTCGCGAAGGGCCAGCGGGGTCACCGGGGAGCTGTTTTTT. Translation gives CASSRRASGVTGELFF.

V gene TRBV28 combines with J gene TRBJ2-7; D is possibly TRBD1 (6 bases). CDR1 MDHEN and CDR2 SYDVKM come from the germline V gene. The germline V and J ends were trimmed by 5 bases and 6 bases, with 11 bases remaining between them. The CDR3 contains 12 residues. In DNA form, the CDR3 reads TGTGCCAGCAGTGCGACAGGTGGCGAGCAGTACTTC. It codes for CASSATGGEQYF. The full variable domain, completed using reference TRBV28 and TRBJ2-7, is DVKVTQSSRYLVKRTGEKVFLECVQDMDHENMFWYRQDPGLGLRLIYFSYDVKMKEKGDIPEGYSVSREKKERFSLILESASTNQTSMYLCASSATGGEQYFGPGTRLTVT.

The CDR3 bases are TGTGCCATCACCGAGGGTTCGGTTGATGGCTACACCTTC. This encodes CAITEGSVDGYTF. The chain joins TRBV10-3 to TRBJ1-2; no reliable D call. The ends were cut back, 7 bases at V and 6 bases at J, with 15 bases in the middle. CDR1 is ENHRY and CDR2 is SYGVKD in the germline V gene. The CDR3 contains 13 residues.

The CDR3 DNA follows: TGTGCCAGCAGTTTGCTAGATTACAATGAGCAGTTCTTC. Amino acids: CASSLLDYNEQFF. The genes are TRBV28 and TRBJ2-1, with D unresolved. Germline values: CDR1 MDHEN, CDR2 SYDVKM. The CDR3 extends over 13 amino acids. V lost 3 bases and J lost 4, with 7 bases in between.

The chain uses TRBV30 and TRBJ1-1; tentative D call: TRBD1 (5 bases). V was clipped by 2 bases and J by 1 base, with 20 bases between them. The CDR3 is 17 amino acids. The germline V gene encodes CDR1 GTSNPN and CDR2 SVGIG (reference sequence). CDR3 region: CAWSPREGGARNTEAFF. The CDR3 nucleotides read TGTGCCTGGAGTCCCAGAGAAGGAGGGGCGCGGAACACTGAAGCTTTCTTT.

The chain's CDR3 is CASSQGGLASNTGELFF. The CDR3 coding sequence is TGCGCCAGCAGCCAAGGAGGACTAGCGAGTAACACCGGGGAGCTGTTTTTT. V is TRBV4-3 and J is TRBJ2-2; 9 nucleotides agree with TRBD2. CDR3 length: 17 residues. Per germline, CDR1 LGHNA and CDR2 YSLEER. V lost 1 base, J lost 2 bases, and 5 bases stayed unmatched.

The gene calls are TRBV9 and TRBJ2-3; TRBD2 matches 9 bases. The CDR3 length is 14 residues. CDR1 and CDR2 (germline): SGDLS, YYNGEE. The J segment lost 6 bases and the V segment lost 0 bases, leaving 2 bases of the junction unmatched. The CDR3 protein is CASSVVAGGDTQYF. The CDR3 bases are TGTGCCAGCAGCGTAGTGGCGGGGGGGGATACGCAGTATTTT.

The V call is TRBV19, the J call TRBJ1-5; no clear D gene. The V gene's germline CDR1 is LNHDA and CDR2 SQIVND (reference sequence). The V end was cut by 3 bases, the J end by 9 bases, with 15 bases between. The CDR3 loop spans 14 amino acids. CDR3 DNA: TGTGCCAGTAGTATCGGGCAGGACTTGAGGCCCCAGCATTTT. Its translation is CASSIGQDLRPQHF.

CDR3 loop: CASSFRPLGVTDTQYF. The CDR3 DNA reads TGTGCCAGCAGCTTTAGGCCCCTGGGGGTGACAGATACGCAGTATTTT. The chain recombines TRBV7-9 with TRBJ2-3; D possibly uses TRBD1 or TRBD2 (5 bases each). With 3 bases removed from V and 3 bases from J, the gap between germline ends came to 16 bases. The CDR3 length is 16 residues. Germline V CDR1 and CDR2: SEHNR, FQNEAQ (reference sequence).